What follows are 8 T cell receptor beta chains derived from one specimen sequenced in a study of T cell responses to AZD1222 COVID-19 vaccine. The repertoire was sequenced with immunoSEQ multiplex PCR; TCRdb's copy has only in-frame clones and lacks some. This sample has some 74,000 clones, with around nine tenths found just once. This specimen was peripheral blood, taken 28 days after the second AZD1222 dose. These receptor sequences come from an adult who received the AZD1222 COVID-19 vaccine.

The chain joins TRBV3-1 (or the pseudogene TRBV3-2) to TRBJ1-4, with D possibly TRBD1 on 6 matching bases. The germline gives CDR1 LGHDT, CDR2 YNNKEL (reference sequence). The CDR3 totals 15 residues. V shed 6 bases and J shed 8 bases, with 19 bases lying between them. Here the CDR3 DNA reads TGTGCCAGCAGAGACTCGGCCACAGACAGGGAAAAACTGTTTTTT. As protein: CASRDSATDREKLFF.

The chain recombines TRBV2 with TRBJ2-1, with 12 bases lining up with TRBD2. V trimming: 4 bases; J trimming: 8 bases; junction bases outside the gene matches: 6. Germline-derived CDR1 and CDR2 are SNHLY and FYNNEI. CDR3 length: 15 residues. CDR3 bases: TGTGCCAGCAGTGCGGTGACTAGCGGGAGTGATGAGCAGTTCTTC. Translation: CASSAVTSGSDEQFF.

The chain couples TRBV19 to TRBJ1-2; D not resolved. Looked up from germline, CDR1 is LNHDA and CDR2 is SQIVND (reference sequence). Trimming took off 5 bases at V and 2 bases at J, with 15 bases between the two ends. The length of the CDR3 is 15 residues. This CDR3 reads CASSLTDRVNYGYTF. In nucleotides, the CDR3 is TGTGCCAGTAGTCTGACCGATCGAGTCAACTATGGCTACACCTTC.

This clone was detected once. This rearrangement joins TRBV7-9 to TRBJ2-4; 14 nucleotides align to TRBD2. V was pared by 4 bases and J by 3 bases, with 11 bases of the junction left unmatched. Germline-derived CDR1 and CDR2 are SEHNR and FQNEAQ (reference sequence). The CDR3 is 19 residues long. CDR3 sequence (DNA): TGTGCCAGCAGCTCGGGGACTAGCGGGGGTGGGTCACACAAAAACATTCAGTACTTC. Translation gives CASSSGTSGGGSHKNIQYF.

The genes are TRBV7-3 and TRBJ2-2; possible D gene TRBD2, 6 bases. CDR3 length: 15 residues. The V end was cut by 5 bases, the J end by 6 bases, with 16 bases between. Germline CDR1 reads SGHTA; CDR2 reads FQGTGA. The CDR3 protein is CASSLTSSLAGELFF. In DNA, the CDR3 is TGTGCCAGCAGCCTGACTAGTTCTCTGGCCGGGGAGCTGTTTTTT.

The rearrangement uses TRBV2 and TRBJ1-1; maybe TRBD1 (6 bases). V was trimmed by 7 bases and J by 4 bases, leaving 16 bases between them. Germline CDR1 and CDR2: SNHLY and FYNNEI. CDR3 length equals 14 residues. The CDR3 coding sequence is TGTGCCAGCACGGGTACCAGGGGAGGCACTGAAGCTTTCTTT. Its protein product is CASTGTRGGTEAFF.

This clone appeared once. V and J are TRBV7-6 and TRBJ1-1; D gene ambiguous. Per the germline V gene, CDR1 is SGHVS and CDR2 is FNYEAQ. The V gene lost 0 bases and the J gene lost 4 bases, with 6 bases spanning the gap. CDR3 length: 13 amino acids. The CDR3 is CASSLAAVTEAFF. The CDR3, as DNA: TGTGCCAGCAGCTTAGCGGCCGTCACTGAAGCTTTCTTT.

CDR3 in DNA: TGTGCCAGTAGTATTTTCGCGGGAGGCACAGATACGCAGTATTTT. Translation: CASSIFAGGTDTQYF. The chain links TRBV19 to TRBJ2-3; 7 bases are shared with TRBD2. There are 15 residues in the CDR3. Germline V lookup: CDR1 LNHDA, CDR2 SQIVND (reference sequence). V trimming: 3 bases; J trimming: 1 base; junction bases outside the gene matches: 4.